This section outlines one T cell receptor (beta chain) sequence together with its context. Its antigen is as yet unknown. This record comes from a study of chemoradiotherapy in HPV16-positive cancers. Whole-study context: Candidate HPV-specific T-cell clones and common TCR motifs came from functional assays in a couple of HPV16-positive patients. Findings and caveats of the study: Non-HPV-specific T cells did not expand in tumors during treatment, whereas candidate HPV-specific clones and E7-related motifs did.

V shed 4 bases and J shed 4 bases, with 8 bases lying between them. Germline lookup yields CDR1 SQVTM and CDR2 ANQGSEA. This CDR3 is 12 amino acids long. Only in-frame clones appear in the TCRdb table, and some are missing; sequencing was by immunoSEQ multiplex PCR. The table has some 2,000 clones, 70% to 90% seen once; the top ten hold about 6.7%. The clonotype comes from a human donor with HPV-associated anogenital cancer. The rearrangement joins TRBV29-1 to TRBJ2-1; no firm D call. This material consisted of tumor tissue, taken from a patient who underwent chemoradiotherapy. CDR3 sequence (DNA): TGCAGCGTTGGTAAGGAGTACAATGAGCAGTTCTTC. This sequence encodes CSVGKEYNEQFF.